This TCR beta chain emerged from a study of blood T cell repertoires in COVID-19. Overall study: Acute and convalescent COVID-19 samples came from the United States, Italy and Spain. Sources were T cells, B-cell-depleted T cells, or PBMCs; the material itself was cDNA or gDNA.

This clone came up a few times. CDR3 length: 14 amino acids. V dropped 2 bases and J dropped 1 base, with 9 bases sitting between them. From germline, CDR1 is SGHRS and CDR2 YFSETQ. Data came from immunoSEQ multiplex PCR; TCRdb stores just in-frame clones and leaves some out. The sample records over 350,000 clones, nearly 90% being singletons. Grouping used clinical history reported by participants in a survey and questionnaire. Source material: PBMCs or T cells enriched from blood (not recorded which). This TCR derives from a woman aged 18 to 35 with acute COVID-19. The chain links TRBV5-1 to TRBJ1-1, with D tentatively TRBD1 (6 bases). The CDR3 region has the DNA TGCGCCAGCAGCTTCGGACAGCAGAACACTGAAGCTTTCTTT. Residues: CASSFGQQNTEAFF.